The 9 T cell receptor beta chains below all came from one sample that was sequenced in a study of T cells in localized non-small cell lung cancer (dated by TCRdb to the early 2020s). Library preparation was by the immunoSEQ multiplex PCR assay. The immuneACCESS repertoire file appears here via TCRdb, limited to in-frame rearrangements. These files lack a portion of the clones; in checked studies, under half of the deficit traces to unresolved V genes, and the cause of the others is not known. This sample lists about 91,000 clones; roughly 87% were detected once. The ten largest account for roughly 14% of the sample. The material was peripheral blood, obtained before any cancer treatment. The receptors originated from a man aged 40 to 70 with stage I squamous cell lung carcinoma.

The chain combines TRBV7-9 with TRBJ1-5, with a tentative D call TRBD1 (5 bases). The germline V gene has CDR1 SEHNR and CDR2 FQNEAQ (reference sequence). Trimming pared 5 bases from V and 4 bases from J, leaving 12 bases between. The CDR3 consists of 14 residues. The CDR3: CASSLDRTNQPQHF. CDR3 bases: TGTGCCAGCAGCCTAGACAGAACTAATCAGCCCCAGCATTTT.

The chain is built from TRBV11-2 and TRBJ1-1; D gene uncertain. Germline-derived CDR1 and CDR2 are SGHAT and FQNNGV. V was clipped by 4 bases and J by 9 bases, with 6 bases between them. This CDR3 contains 10 residues. CDR3 residues: CASSSVKAFF. In DNA, the CDR3 is TGTGCCAGCAGCTCCGTAAAAGCTTTCTTT.

The CDR3 DNA reads TGCGCCAGCAGCACGACTGGCGGGGGGTTGAACACTGAAGCTTTCTTT. Protein product: CASSTTGGGLNTEAFF. The chain is built from TRBV5-1 and TRBJ1-1, with D perhaps matching TRBD1 (5 bases). The CDR3 runs to 16 residues. The germline V gene encodes CDR1 SGHRS and CDR2 YFSETQ. The germline V and J ends were trimmed by 4 bases and 0 bases, with 16 bases remaining between them. The full variable domain, with the rest looked up from reference TRBV5-1 and TRBJ1-1, is KAGVTQTPRYLIKTRGQQVTLSCSPISGHRSVSWYQQTPGQGLQFLFEYFSETQRNKGNFPGRFSGRQFSNSRSEMNVSTLELGDSALYLCASSTTGGGLNTEAFFGQGTRLTVV.

This clone appeared once. The chain joins TRBV10-2 to TRBJ1-2; 9 nucleotides align to TRBD1. V shed 9 bases and J 1 base; nucleotides not matched to a gene: 3. Germline CDR1 reads WSHSY; CDR2 reads SAAADI. This CDR3 is 13 amino acids long. CDR3 in DNA: TGCGCCAGTGGACAGGGGCTTAACTATGGCTACACCTTC. Its protein product is CASGQGLNYGYTF.

A note on this clone: The sample holds other DNA sequences that translate to the same CDR3. The V and J genes are TRBV2 and TRBJ2-1; TRBD1 matches at 7 bases. The CDR3 totals 11 residues. Germline CDR1 is SNHLY and CDR2 is FYNNEI. V gave up 8 bases and J gave up 7 bases; unmatched junction bases: 2. The CDR3 nucleotides read TGTGCCAGCCTCAGGGGGAATGAGCAGTTCTTC. This translates into CASLRGNEQFF. The full variable domain, in which reference TRBV2 and TRBJ2-1 provide the parts outside the CDR3, is EPEVTQTPSHQVTQMGQEVILRCVPISNHLYFYWYRQILGQKVEFLVSFYNNEISEKSEIFDDQFSVERPDGSNFTLKIRSTKLEDSAMYFCASLRGNEQFFGPGTRLTVL.

The genes are TRBV11-2 and TRBJ1-2; D might be TRBD1 (5 bases). Germline V gene data show CDR1 as SGHAT and CDR2 as FQNNGV. Trimming took off 2 bases at V and 0 bases at J, with 19 bases between the two ends. The CDR3 loop spans 18 amino acids. CDR3 sequence (DNA): TGTGCCAGCAGCTTAAAAATTTTTCCAGGGCGCCCTAACTATGGCTACACCTTC. Protein sequence: CASSLKIFPGRPNYGYTF.

This chain links TRBV19 with TRBJ2-1; D remains ambiguous. With 5 bases removed from V and 9 bases from J, the gap between germline ends came to 14 bases. The germline CDR1 and CDR2 sequences are LNHDA and SQIVND (reference sequence). The CDR3 is 13 amino acids. The CDR3 reads CASSFLGQSEQFF. The CDR3, as DNA: TGTGCCAGTAGTTTCCTAGGTCAGAGTGAGCAGTTCTTC.

This chain joins TRBV18 and TRBJ1-2; the D gene is possibly TRBD1 (5 bases). CDR3 length: 12 amino acids. Germline V gene sequence: CDR1 KGHSH, CDR2 LQKENI. V lost 1 base, J lost 7 bases, and 7 bases lay in between. The CDR3 sequence is CASSPQGTGYTF. As DNA, the CDR3 is TGTGCCAGCTCACCACAAGGGACTGGCTACACCTTC.

The chain carries TRBV18 and TRBJ1-2; D ambiguous. Trimming shortened V by 3 bases and J by 4 bases, and 12 bases separated the two germline ends. CDR3 size: 14 residues. Germline loops: CDR1 KGHSH, CDR2 LQKENI. This CDR3 is CASSPRAAFYGYTF. CDR3 nucleotides: TGTGCCAGCTCACCGCGGGCAGCCTTCTATGGCTACACCTTC.